Listed below are T cell receptor beta chains from one sample, sequenced in a study of a mutant IDH1 vaccine in newly diagnosed glioma. Data came from immunoSEQ multiplex PCR; TCRdb stores just in-frame clones and leaves some out. The data contain around 65,000 clones, over 70% of them singletons. Their antigens are not known. The sample was PBMCs, taken from a glioma patient whose treatment included an IDH1 peptide vaccine. These receptors all stem from a man aged 50-59 years with glioma. Both conserved end residues are part of each CDR3. Fields, in order: clone size, D gene, J gene, V gene, CDR3 DNA, CDR3 protein. D genes are given only for firm matches. Where a row states a size, it is once, few, many or the class of an expanded clone; other rows omit it.

NA	TRBD2	TRBJ2-6	TRBV11-2	TGTGCCAGCAGCCCCCGGGGGGCTGGGGCCAACGTCCTGACTTTC	CASSPRGAGANVLTF
NA	NA	TRBJ2-7	TRBV11-3	TGTGCCAGCGCTACGGGTGCATCCCAGTACGAGCAGTACTTC	CASATGASQYEQYF
NA	NA	TRBJ2-7	TRBV6-5	TGTGCCAGCAGTTACTCTGGGGGTGGGGAGCAGTACTTC	CASSYSGGGEQYF
few	NA	TRBJ1-1	TRBV28	TGTGCCAGCACCCATGGCACTGAAGCTTTCTTT	CASTHGTEAFF
NA	NA	TRBJ1-4	TRBV9	TGTGCCAGCAGCGTAGCTGCGGGGGCGCAGGAAAAACTGTTTTTT	CASSVAAGAQEKLFF
few	NA	TRBJ1-3	TRBV5-4	TGTGCCAGCAGCCCGACGGTAGGAAACACCATATATTTT	CASSPTVGNTIYF
NA	NA	TRBJ1-4	TRBV4-1	TGCGCCAGCAGCCAAGATTTCCAGGGGAGGAGGAATGAAAAACTGTTTTTT	CASSQDFQGRRNEKLFF
NA	NA	TRBJ1-2	TRBV9	TGTGCCAGCAGCGGGGGGGTGGTTGGCTATGGCTACACCTTC	CASSGGVVGYGYTF
NA	TRBD1	TRBJ1-5	TRBV15	TGTGCCACCAGCAGGGACAGGGCGAATCAGCCCCAGCATTTT	CATSRDRANQPQHF
NA	TRBD1	TRBJ1-4	TRBV4-3	TGCGCCAGCAGCCAAAGGGGTCCGGGGACAGGCAATGAAAAACTGTTTTTT	CASSQRGPGTGNEKLFF
NA	NA	TRBJ2-5	TRBV14	TGTGCCAGCAGCCAAGTAACCTCCTGGGTGGAGACCCAGTACTTC	CASSQVTSWVETQYF
NA	TRBD1	TRBJ2-3	TRBV11-3	TGTGCCAGCAGCTTGCTCAGGGGGTCAGATACGCAGTATTTT	CASSLLRGSDTQYF
NA	NA	TRBJ2-7	TRBV2	TGTGCCAGCAGTGGTCAGGGTGGCGAGCAGTACTTC	CASSGQGGEQYF
NA	NA	TRBJ2-7	TRBV5-4	TGTGCCAGCAGCTTTGGTTCATCCTACGAGCAGTACTTC	CASSFGSSYEQYF
NA	NA	TRBJ2-2	TRBV10-3	TGTGCCATCAGGAGGGACTCACAGAACACCGGGGAGCTGTTTTTT	CAIRRDSQNTGELFF
NA	TRBD1	TRBJ1-6	TRBV30	TGTGCCTGGAGCCCGGGACAGTATGATTCACCCCTCCACTTT	CAWSPGQYDSPLHF
NA	TRBD1	TRBJ1-1	TRBV4-1	TGCGCCAGCAGCCTCTCCCCCGGACAGGACACTGAAGCTTTCTTT	CASSLSPGQDTEAFF
NA	NA	TRBJ1-5	TRBV6-1	TGTGCCAGCAGTGTGGGGACTCAGCCCCAGCATTTT	CASSVGTQPQHF
NA	NA	TRBJ1-1	TRBV19	TGTGCCAGTAGAGGCCTCCAGAACACTGAAGCTTTCTTT	CASRGLQNTEAFF
NA	NA	TRBJ2-7	TRBV2	TGTGCCAGCAGTGCATTGGGGAGCTCCTACGAGCAGTACTTC	CASSALGSSYEQYF
NA	TRBD1	TRBJ2-1	TRBV19	TGTGCCAGTAGTATATGGAGAGGACAGGGCAATGAGCAGTTCTTC	CASSIWRGQGNEQFF
NA	TRBD2	TRBJ2-7	TRBV5-5	TGTGCCAGCAGCAATTACGGGACTACTTCCTACGAGCAGTACTTC	CASSNYGTTSYEQYF
NA	NA	TRBJ2-1	TRBV29-1	TGCAGCGTTCGGGCCACCTGGGGGGCCTACAATGAGCAGTTCTTC	CSVRATWGAYNEQFF
NA	TRBD1	TRBJ2-3	TRBV7-9	TGTGCCAGCAGCCGACAGGGGCGCACAGATACGCAGTATTTT	CASSRQGRTDTQYF
NA	NA	TRBJ1-2	TRBV11-3	TGTGCCAGCAGCAGAACCGACGTTAACTATGGCTACACCTTC	CASSRTDVNYGYTF
NA	NA	TRBJ2-6	TRBV11-2	TGTGCCAGCAGCTCCTACAGCTCTGGGGCCAACGTCCTGACTTTC	CASSSYSSGANVLTF
NA	NA	TRBJ2-6	TRBV9	TGTGCCAGCAGCCGCTTGGGGGCCAACGTCCTGACTTTC	CASSRLGANVLTF
NA	TRBD2	TRBJ2-3	TRBV27	TGTGCCAGCAGTAGCGGGGGGAGACCCACAGATACGCAGTATTTT	CASSSGGRPTDTQYF
few	TRBD1	TRBJ1-2	TRBV5-5	TGTGCCAGCAGCGTCTCAGGGACAGGAGTCTATGGCTACACCTTC	CASSVSGTGVYGYTF
NA	NA	TRBJ2-7	TRBV19	TGTGCCAGTAGTATAGACTCCGGCGGGTCCTACGAGCAGTACTTC	CASSIDSGGSYEQYF
NA	TRBD1	TRBJ1-4	TRBV4-1	TGCGCCAGCAGCCCAACAGGGGATAATGAAAAACTGTTTTTT	CASSPTGDNEKLFF
NA	NA	TRBJ2-7	TRBV11-2	TGTGCCAGCAGCTCGTTACGGACAGTTCCCTACTTC	CASSSLRTVPYF
NA	TRBD2	TRBJ2-3	TRBV5-1	TGCGCCAGCAGCTTAGAAGGCGGGAGAATAGATACGCAGTATTTT	CASSLEGGRIDTQYF
NA	TRBD2	TRBJ2-1	TRBV11-2	TGTGCCAGCCGGAGGATTAGCGGGGGCTACAATGAGCAGTTCTTC	CASRRISGGYNEQFF
NA	NA	TRBJ2-7	TRBV4-1	TGCGCCAGCAGCCAAGATACGACCGTACGGGGGTACGAGCAGTACTTC	CASSQDTTVRGYEQYF
NA	TRBD1	TRBJ1-4	TRBV5-1	TGCGCCAGCAGCCCGGACAGGGAGGGTGAAAAACTGTTTTTT	CASSPDREGEKLFF
NA	NA	TRBJ1-2	TRBV6-5	TGTGCCAGCAGTTACTCCCAGGGGAGATATGGCTACACCTTC	CASSYSQGRYGYTF
NA	NA	TRBJ1-2	TRBV10-3	TGTGCCATCAGTGACACGGCAGTAAACTATGGCTACACCTTC	CAISDTAVNYGYTF
NA	NA	TRBJ1-2	TRBV5-1	TGCGCCAGCAGCTTGGACAGGGTCTATGGCTACACCTTC	CASSLDRVYGYTF
NA	NA	TRBJ2-7	TRBV5-4	TGTGCCAGCAGCCCAACCGGGACCGCCTACGAGCAGTACTTC	CASSPTGTAYEQYF
NA	TRBD2	TRBJ2-3	TRBV27	TGTGCCAGCAGTTTAGCAGTCGGGGGGGAAACTAGCACAGATACGCAGTATTTT	CASSLAVGGETSTDTQYF
NA	NA	TRBJ1-2	TRBV30	TGTGCCTGGGAGGGTGACAGAGGGAACTATGGCTACACCTTC	CAWEGDRGNYGYTF